This T cell receptor beta chain emerged from a study of human T cells and chemical hapten exposure. Time point denoted: patch test 1, 2 weeks after DPC sensitization. Regarding treatment: therapeutic diphenylcyclopropenone sensitization with weekly scalp DPC. The total RNA was obtained from whole blood that was not fractionated. General study points: Expanded TCRs clustered into significantly more large CDR3 similarity groups than controls, the analysis revealed.

Trimming took 3 bases from V and 5 from J, leaving 9 bases between them. The CDR3 is 13 amino acids. Germline CDR1 is SGHTA and CDR2 is FQGNSA. For this clonotype: The antigen remains undetermined.

TCRdb independently ran MiXCR on the RACE reads; one entry per CDR3 protein. The data show 350,000 or so distinct CDR3 sequences, approximately 6.3% seen once. The specimen was whole blood, collected in connection with sensitization to the hapten diphenylcyclopropenone (DPC). The source is a woman younger than 30 with alopecia areata. Some clones in this sample may be carry-over from other donors' samples. This chain joins TRBV7-2 and TRBJ2-3; D call uncertain. The CDR3 DNA follows: TGTGCCAGCAGCTTGACGACCAGAGATACGCAGTATTTT. It yields the protein CASSLTTRDTQYF.